The T cell receptor (beta chain) under discussion was sequenced for a study of metastatic and nonmetastatic thyroid tumors. Study context: Malignant and benign thyroid patients had repertoires compared in peripheral blood and tumor or nodule tissue.

Germline CDR1 reads SGHRS; CDR2 reads YFSETQ. CDR3 length: 17 amino acids. The V segment lost 0 bases and the J segment 3 bases; nucleotides outside the gene matches: 6. This clone showed up many times. Its target is not known. Thyroid surgery had not been preceded by any treatment in any patient. Study conclusions and caveats: Versus benign nodules, malignant thyroid tumors reportedly had significantly higher TCR beta diversity, in blood and tumor.

TCRdb re-called the PCR reads through MiXCR. The table shows some 33,000 clones, with about a fifth occurring only once. This rearrangement joins TRBV5-1 to TRBJ2-5; 12 bases fit TRBD2. The specimen was tumor tissue. This TCR came from a male donor with papillary thyroid cancer or a benign thyroid nodule (not recorded which). Some clones in this sample may be carry-over from other donors' samples. The CDR3 loop reads CASSLGLAGGPEETQYF. The CDR3 DNA reads TGCGCCAGCAGCTTGGGGCTAGCGGGAGGGCCAGAAGAGACCCAGTACTTC.